This T cell receptor (beta chain) was retrieved from a study of beta chain features in type 1 diabetes. Study-wide results and limits: For Type 1 diabetes patients, all four CD4+ subsets carried TCRB CDR3s that were moderately but significantly shorter. Comparison showed that naive, central memory and Treg TCRB repertoires appeared more similar among patients than among healthy donors.

All of the isolated RNA was reverse transcribed, so expressed TCRB transcripts were sequenced. Produced via immunoSEQ multiplex PCR; TCRdb's table is partial and in-frame only. The data show around 430,000 clones, with 25% to 35% seen just once and roughly 0.066% held by the top ten. This clone occurred once. What it recognizes is unknown. The CDR3 spans 13 residues. Germline CDR1 is LNHDA and CDR2 is SQIVND (reference sequence). The V end was cut by 5 bases, the J end by 6 bases, with 11 bases between. CD4+ naive, central memory, regulatory and stem cell-like memory cells were sorted via CD45RO/CCR7/CD25/CD127/CD95/CD27.

The sequenced sample was naive CD4+ T cells from blood. The receptor's source is a man younger than 35 in good health. The gene calls are TRBV19 and TRBJ2-4, with D possibly TRBD1 on 6 matching bases. For the CDR3, the DNA is TGTGCCAGTAGTGGACAGAGGGGAAACATTCAGTACTTC. Its translation: CASSGQRGNIQYF. Combining the CDR3 with reference TRBV19 and TRBJ2-4 gives the whole variable domain DGGITQSPKYLFRKEGQNVTLSCEQNLNHDAMYWYRQDPGQGLRLIYYSQIVNDFQKGDIAEGYSVSREKKESFPLTVTSAQKNPTAFYLCASSGQRGNIQYFGAGTRLSVL.